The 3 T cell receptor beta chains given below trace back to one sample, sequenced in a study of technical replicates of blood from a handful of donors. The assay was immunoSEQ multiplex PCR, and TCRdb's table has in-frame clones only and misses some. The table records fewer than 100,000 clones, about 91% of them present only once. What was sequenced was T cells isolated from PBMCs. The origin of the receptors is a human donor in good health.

CDR3 amino acids: CASDTPHRYYGYTF. The CDR3 DNA reads TGTGCCAGTGATACCCCCCACAGATATTATGGCTACACCTTC. The V call is TRBV28, the J call TRBJ1-2; no definite D call. In germline, CDR1 is MDHEN, CDR2 SYDVKM. There are 14 residues in the CDR3. V shed 9 bases and J shed 5 bases, with 19 bases lying between them.

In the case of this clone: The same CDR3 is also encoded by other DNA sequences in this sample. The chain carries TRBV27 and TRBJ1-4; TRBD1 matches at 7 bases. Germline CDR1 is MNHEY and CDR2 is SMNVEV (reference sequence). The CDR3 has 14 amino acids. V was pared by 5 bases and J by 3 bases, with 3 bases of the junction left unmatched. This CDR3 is CASSLTGPNEKLFF. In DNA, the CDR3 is TGTGCCAGCAGTCTGACAGGGCCTAATGAAAAACTGTTTTTT.

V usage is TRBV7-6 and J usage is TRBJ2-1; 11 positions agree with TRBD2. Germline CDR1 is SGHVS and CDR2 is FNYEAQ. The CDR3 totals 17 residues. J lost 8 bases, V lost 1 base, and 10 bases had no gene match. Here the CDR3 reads CASSLGRLAGIGHEQFF. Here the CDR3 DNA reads TGTGCCAGCAGCTTAGGTAGACTAGCGGGAATCGGGCATGAGCAGTTCTTC.